This T cell receptor beta chain was obtained from a study of T cells in localized non-small cell lung cancer. Data came from immunoSEQ multiplex PCR; TCRdb stores just in-frame clones and leaves some out. The sample lists 60,000 to 75,000 clones; roughly 76% were seen once. CDR3 size: 15 residues. Germline trimming cut 5 bases from V and 0 bases from J; bases unmatched to any gene: 7. The germline CDR1 and CDR2 sequences are SGHTA and FQGNSA. This chain uses TRBV7-2 with TRBJ2-7; 7 bases are a match to TRBD2. This TCR derives from a man between 40 and 69 years old with stage II lung adenocarcinoma. The sample here was PBMCs, taken before any cancer treatment. The CDR3 loop is CASSPGGSLSYEQYF. The CDR3 DNA reads TGTGCCAGCAGCCCTGGCGGGAGCCTCTCCTACGAGCAGTACTTC.